The sequence of this TCR beta chain was determined in a study of blood T cell repertoires in COVID-19. The overall study: The United States, Italy and Spain provided the acute and convalescent COVID-19 samples.

Study processing details: Reference gene primer amplification gave nucleated cell count estimates. Profiled with immunoSEQ multiplex PCR; TCRdb holds only in-frame clones, not every one. The V and J calls and clone size were taken over from that table, and D and trimming were inferred from the DNA. The sample has 200,000 or so clones, 87% seen once. Germline CDR1 SGHKS, CDR2 YYEKEE (reference sequence). The CDR3 runs to 16 residues. V was trimmed by 0 bases and J by 7 bases, leaving 19 bases between them. Specimen: peripheral blood. The chain combines TRBV5-5 with TRBJ1-2; possibly TRBD1 for D (5 bases). This clonotype was obtained from a man between 40 and 49 years old with active or convalescent COVID-19. DNA of the CDR3: TGTGCCAGCAGCTTGGCCGGGCGGGGGGTTTCCATTGGCTACACCTTC. Translating it yields CASSLAGRGVSIGYTF.